The 24 T cell receptor beta chains below come from one sample, sequenced in a study of prognosis after radiotherapy for stage I lung cancer. Amplification of TCR beta CDR3 from genomic DNA used two-round multiplex PCR. First-round PCR employed TRBV- and TRBJ-specific primers for each gene. MiXCR, applied by TCRdb to the multiplex PCR reads, yields one record per CDR3 protein. In the table there are about 51,000 distinct CDR3 sequences, under 45% of which are singletons. Material: PBMCs, obtained before or after stereotactic body radiation therapy (not recorded which). Receptor source: a donor aged 50 or older with non-small cell lung cancer.

Ten or more counts support this clonotype. The rearrangement joins TRBV28 to TRBJ1-2; the D gene is possibly TRBD1 (5 bases). Germline V gene sequence: CDR1 MDHEN, CDR2 SYDVKM. The CDR3 contains 16 residues. Deletions cut 8 bases from V and 5 bases from J, with 24 bases between. CDR3: CASRTPRGAGGYGYTF. The CDR3 nucleotides read TGTGCCAGCCGAACCCCGCGCGGGGCCGGGGGGTATGGCTACACCTTC.

On this clonotype: One base separates it from a far larger clone, so it is likely a read error. The V call is TRBV27, the J call TRBJ2-4; 7 nucleotides align to TRBD2. The J call is uncertain, as TRBJ2-1 better fits the DNA end. In germline, CDR1 is MNHEY, CDR2 SMNVEV (reference sequence). The CDR3 is 16 amino acids. CDR3 nucleotides: TGTGCCAGCAGTTTATCCCCCGGGAGGAGATACAATGGGCAGTTCTTC. This translates into CASSLSPGRRYNGQFF.

About this clonotype: One end of the junction does not line up with germline, which may come from a read error. The rearrangement joins TRBV7-2 to TRBJ2-2; possibly TRBD2 for D (5 bases). Germline-derived CDR1 and CDR2 are SGHTA and FQGNSA. The CDR3 is made up of 15 amino acids. CDR3 DNA: TGTGCCAGCAGCTTAGCAGCCGTCATTGCCGGGGATCTGTTTTTT. It encodes CASSLAAVIAGDLFF.

This clonotype was seen at least ten times. V is TRBV7-2 and J is TRBJ2-2, with D unresolved. CDR1 is SGHTA, CDR2 FQGNSA, per germline. This CDR3 has 14 amino acids. Between the trimmed V and J ends, which lost 2 bases and 4 bases, there was a span of 8 bases. The CDR3 DNA follows: TGTGCCAGCAGCTTAAGGAGTATCACCGGGGAGCTGTTTTTT. Translated: CASSLRSITGELFF.

As to this clonotype: This likely traces to a read error, being one base from a far larger clone. The chain is built from TRBV7-9 and TRBJ2-3; 9 bases match TRBD2. Trimming cost V 2 bases and J 5 bases; bases outside gene matches: 11. CDR1 and CDR2 (germline): SEHNR, FQNEAQ (reference sequence). The length of the CDR3 is 17 residues. The CDR3 nucleotides read TGTGCCAGCAGCTTAACTGGAATAGCGGGAGTAGGAGATACGCAGTATTTT. Its translation is CASSLTGIAGVGDTQYF.

As regards this clonotype: The germline gene is not matched at one end of the junction; a read error may be the cause. DNA of the CDR3: TGTGCCAGCAGCGGCATGGGTACGAACACCGCGGAGCTGTTTTTT. This translates into CASSGMGTNTAELFF. This chain links TRBV6-2 or TRBV6-3 with TRBJ2-2; D not certain. This CDR3 has 15 amino acids. The germline gives CDR1 MNHEY, CDR2 SVGEGT.

This clonotype was seen only a few times. A much larger clonotype is one base distant, so this may be a read error. The CDR3 nucleotides are TGCAGTGCTAGTAGTCAGGGGGTGCATGAGCAGTTCTTC. Protein: CSASSQGVHEQFF. The chain employs TRBV20-1 and TRBJ2-1, with 7 bases aligning to TRBD1. Trimming cost V 3 bases and J 8 bases; bases outside gene matches: 7. CDR1 and CDR2 from the germline V gene are DFQATT and SNEGSKA (reference sequence). The CDR3 loop spans 13 amino acids.

This clonotype was observed at least ten times. The V and J genes are TRBV12-3 or TRBV12-4 and TRBJ2-1, with 9 bases aligning to TRBD1. V was pared by 4 bases and J by 9 bases, with 19 bases of the junction left unmatched. The CDR3 is 18 amino acids. Here the CDR3 reads CASSSFWGGTGNEGEQFF. The DNA of the CDR3 is TGTGCCAGCAGTTCCTTTTGGGGTGGGACAGGGAATGAGGGTGAGCAGTTCTTC.

In its sample, this clonotype was seen a few times. One base away lies a much larger clone, so this may be a sequencing read error. This sequence joins TRBV6-2 or TRBV6-3 and TRBJ2-3; TRBD1 is a possible D gene (9 bases). Per germline, CDR1 MNHEY and CDR2 SVGEGT. This CDR3 region has 19 residues. The germline V and J ends were trimmed by 7 bases and 1 base, with 27 bases remaining between them. The chain's CDR3 is CASIQPGTGLAGRTDTQYF. Here the CDR3 DNA reads TGTGCCAGCATCCAGCCCGGGACAGGGCTAGCGGGTCGCACAGATACGCAGTATTTT.

Concerning this clonotype itself: Given a much more abundant clone one base away, this may be a read error. The chain recombines TRBV5-1 with TRBJ2-1, with 7 bases lining up with TRBD1. There are 14 residues in the CDR3. Germline loops: CDR1 SGHRS, CDR2 YFSETQ. The CDR3: CASQRDSQYSEQFF. The CDR3 DNA sequence: TGCGCCAGTCAACGGGACAGCCAGTACAGTGAGCAGTTCTTC. Full variable domain (rest looked up from reference TRBV5-1 and TRBJ2-1): KAGVTQTPRYLIKTRGQQVTLSCSPISGHRSVSWYQQTPGQGLQFLFEYFSETQRNKGNFPGRFSGRQFSNSRSEMNVSTLELGDSALYLCASQRDSQYSEQFFGPGTRLTVL.

This clonotype showed up many times. V is TRBV7-2 and J is TRBJ1-2; 7 positions match TRBD1. The trim removed 2 bases at V and 0 bases at J, leaving 6 bases unmatched. Per germline, CDR1 SGHTA and CDR2 FQGNSA. The CDR3 extends over 16 amino acids. DNA of the CDR3: TGTGCCAGCAGCTTAATGGGGACAGTTCCTAACTATGGCTACACCTTC. Translated: CASSLMGTVPNYGYTF.

Note on this clonotype: One base away lies a much larger clone, so this may be a sequencing read error. The CDR3 here is CIVDVTDTQYF. CDR3 nucleotide sequence: TGCATCGTTGACGTCACAGATACGCAGTATTTT. The chain recombines TRBV29-1 with TRBJ2-3; D is unclear. Germline CDR1 SQVTM, CDR2 ANQGSEA. CDR3 length equals 11 residues.

This clonotype was counted ten times or more. The chain is built from TRBV4-3 and TRBJ2-2; D is unresolved. Trimming stripped 6 bases from V and 0 bases from J, with 11 bases between. CDR1 and CDR2 from the germline V gene are LGHNA and YSLEER. The CDR3 loop spans 15 amino acids. In DNA form, the CDR3 reads TGCGCCAGCAGAACAGACCCCGCGAACACCGGGGAGCTGTTTTTT. This sequence encodes CASRTDPANTGELFF.

J is TRBJ2-1 and V is TRBV9; D is possibly TRBD1 or TRBD2 (5 bases each). The V and J ends lost 1 base and 0 bases respectively, with 8 bases between them. The CDR3 runs 15 residues. Germline lookup yields CDR1 SGDLS and CDR2 YYNGEE. In DNA, the CDR3 is TGTGCCAGCAGCGTATGGGGGATCTCCTACAATGAGCAGTTCTTC. This encodes CASSVWGISYNEQFF.

This clonotype was counted ten times or more. The chain links TRBV7-2 to TRBJ2-1, with 11 bases lining up with TRBD2. The trim removed 5 bases at V and 7 bases at J, leaving 7 bases unmatched. The CDR3 extends over 15 amino acids. The germline V gene has CDR1 SGHTA and CDR2 FQGNSA. DNA for the CDR3: TGTGCCAGCAGCCGCACTAGCGGGAGAGGAAATGAGCAGTTCTTC. Its translation: CASSRTSGRGNEQFF.

This clonotype was observed at least ten times. The chain couples TRBV19 to TRBJ2-5; 7 nucleotides agree with TRBD2. Germline CDR1 is LNHDA and CDR2 is SQIVND (reference sequence). V gave up 5 bases and J gave up 4 bases; unmatched junction bases: 4. The CDR3 totals 13 residues. The CDR3 DNA is TGTGCCAGTAGTCCGAGGGAGGGAGAGACCCAGTACTTC. Its translation is CASSPREGETQYF.

A remark on this clonotype: At one end, the junction sequence differs from germline, possibly due to a read error. The chain employs TRBV9 and TRBJ1-2; D gene ambiguous. This CDR3 has 15 residues. Germline values: CDR1 SGDLS, CDR2 YYNGEE. The CDR3 is CASSVEVWDGYGYTF. The CDR3 DNA is TGTGCCAGCAGCGTAGAGGTTTGGGATGGCTATGGTTACACCTTC. Based on the CDR3 plus reference TRBV9 and TRBJ1-2, the full variable domain is DSGVTQTPKHLITATGQRVTLRCSPRSGDLSVYWYQQSLDQGLQFLIQYYNGEERAKGNILERFSAQQFPDLHSELNLSSLELGDSALYFCASSVEVWDGYGYTFGSGTRLTVV.

This chain uses TRBV7-8 with TRBJ2-2; 9 bases are shared with TRBD1. The CDR3 contains 14 residues. The germline V gene encodes CDR1 SGHVS and CDR2 FQNEAQ. V lost 1 base to trimming and J lost 8 bases; unmatched junction nucleotides: 2. The CDR3 DNA is TGTGCCAGCAGCTTAGACAGGGGGCGTGGGGAGCTGTTTTTT. Translating gives CASSLDRGRGELFF. The entire variable domain, with the rest obtained from reference TRBV7-8 and TRBJ2-2, is as follows: GAGVSQSPRYKVAKRGQDVALRCDPISGHVSLFWYQQALGQGPEFLTYFQNEAQLDKSGLPSDRFFAERPEGSVSTLKIQRTQQEDSAVYLCASSLDRGRGELFFGEGSRLTVL.

In this sample, this clonotype turned up many times. The rearrangement joins TRBV28 to TRBJ1-1; possible D gene TRBD1, 5 bases. This CDR3 is 13 amino acids long. Germline CDR1 is MDHEN and CDR2 is SYDVKM. V shed 4 bases and J shed 1 base, with 7 bases lying between them. CDR3 in DNA: TGTGCCAGCAGTTGGGGACCGAACACTGAAGCTTTCTTT. Translation: CASSWGPNTEAFF.

There are a few counts of this clonotype. The chain recombines TRBV6-2 or TRBV6-3 with TRBJ2-1; 9 bases match TRBD1. The CDR3 runs 17 residues. CDR1 and CDR2 (germline): MNHEY, SVGEGT. V lost 2 bases and J lost 9; bases outside the gene matches: 14. CDR3: CASSYLESGTGSTEQFF. The CDR3 DNA reads as TGTGCCAGCAGTTACCTAGAGTCCGGGACAGGGAGTACTGAGCAGTTCTTC.

The V call is TRBV7-2, the J call TRBJ2-2; D is ambiguous. Germline V CDR1 and CDR2: SGHTA, FQGNSA. The CDR3 runs 14 residues. The V and J ends lost 8 bases and 14 bases respectively, with 24 bases between them. DNA of the CDR3: TGTGCCAGCCAGGCCGTGACACGCACCGGGTATCTGTTTTTT. It is translated as CASQAVTRTGYLFF.

This clonotype was recorded many times. CDR3 in DNA: TGCAGTGCTTCGGGTCCGGAGTATGGCTACACCTTC. Translation gives CSASGPEYGYTF. The V gene is TRBV20-1, the J gene TRBJ1-2; D call uncertain. The CDR3 has 12 residues. V lost 5 bases and J lost 5, with 12 bases in between. The germline V gene encodes CDR1 DFQATT and CDR2 SNEGSKA (reference sequence).

This clonotype occurred many times. The genes are TRBV6-2 or TRBV6-3 and TRBJ2-2; 9 bases line up with TRBD1. The trim removed 4 bases at V and 1 base at J, leaving 10 bases unmatched. The CDR3 is 18 amino acids. The V gene's germline CDR1 is MNHEY and CDR2 SVGEGT. The CDR3, as DNA: TGTGCCAGCAGTTCCTGGGTGACAGGGGGAGTGAACACCGGGGAGCTGTTTTTT. Translated: CASSSWVTGGVNTGELFF.

Details on this clonotype: A read error may account for a junction end that differs from germline. The rearrangement uses TRBV5-1 and TRBJ1-1; 7 nucleotides agree with TRBD1. Germline assignment: CDR1 SGHRS and CDR2 YFSETQ. This CDR3 has 15 amino acids. CDR3 region: CASNPGGDTNTEASF. CDR3 DNA: TGCGCCAGCAACCCAGGGGGGGACACGAACACTGAAGCTTCCTTT.